Shown below are 16 T cell receptor beta chains from a single sample sequenced in a study of T cells in Graves' hyperthyroidism and ophthalmopathy. It was RNA transcripts that yielded the amplified TCR beta CDR3 regions. The HTBI primer set drove a first-round RT-PCR of the TCR CDR3. TCRdb re-called the multiplex PCR reads through MiXCR, storing one row per CDR3 protein. In the table there are 300,000 to 450,000 distinct CDR3 sequences, about 13% of which are singletons. Sequencing was performed on blood. These receptors were obtained from a man between 25 and 39 years old with Graves' hyperthyroidism that later progressed to Graves' ophthalmopathy.

Ten or more counts support this clonotype. V gene TRBV10-3 combines with J gene TRBJ2-7, with 8 nucleotides matching TRBD2. The trim removed 6 bases at V and 5 bases at J, leaving 12 bases unmatched. The CDR3 consists of 15 residues. Looked up from germline, CDR1 is ENHRY and CDR2 is SYGVKD. The CDR3 reads CAISHPPGGIHEQYF. CDR3 DNA sequence: TGTGCCATCAGCCACCCCCCGGGGGGGATCCACGAGCAGTACTTC.

This chain joins TRBV15 and TRBJ2-1; 8 nucleotides align to TRBD2. V shed 0 bases and J 8 bases; nucleotides not matched to a gene: 15. CDR1 is LNHNV, CDR2 YYDKDF, per germline (reference sequence). The CDR3 runs 18 residues. The CDR3: CATSRDRGGGPYVDEQFF. CDR3 coding DNA: TGTGCCACCAGCAGAGATAGAGGCGGGGGGCCTTACGTCGATGAGCAGTTCTTC.

This clonotype was found many times. The V gene is TRBV6-1, the J gene TRBJ2-1, with 9 bases identical to TRBD1. The ends lost 7 bases at V and 4 bases at J; junction bases unmatched: 8. Germline loops: CDR1 MNHNS, CDR2 SASEGT. The CDR3 runs 15 residues. This chain's CDR3 is CASTLGGTGYNEQFF. In DNA form, the CDR3 reads TGTGCCAGCACCTTAGGAGGGACAGGGTACAATGAGCAGTTCTTC.

The rearrangement joins TRBV27 to TRBJ2-5; TRBD1 agrees at 11 bases. Germline CDR1 reads MNHEY; CDR2 reads SMNVEV (reference sequence). Trimming took 8 bases from V and 4 from J; bases not matched to a gene: 6. This CDR3 comprises 14 residues. CDR3 residues: CASPGQGASETQYF. DNA of the CDR3: TGTGCCAGCCCCGGACAGGGGGCTTCAGAGACCCAGTACTTC.

This clonotype has at least ten counts. J is TRBJ1-5 and V is TRBV20-1, with D unclear. The CDR3 covers 12 residues. Trimming cost V 3 bases and J 2 bases, with 5 bases left between them. Germline CDR1 and CDR2: DFQATT and SNEGSKA (reference sequence). The CDR3 coding sequence is TGCAGTGCTAGCAAGGGCAATCAGCCCCAGCATTTT. Protein product: CSASKGNQPQHF.

The rearrangement links TRBV24-1 to TRBJ2-1, with no clear D. The germline gives CDR1 KGHDR, CDR2 SFDVKD. The CDR3 consists of 15 residues. Trimming took 0 bases from V and 2 from J, leaving 7 bases between them. The CDR3, as DNA: TGTGCCACCAGTGATTTGTGGGCAGCCTACAATGAGCAGTTCTTC. It is translated as CATSDLWAAYNEQFF.

This clonotype was observed at least ten times. The chain is built from TRBV11-1 and TRBJ1-1; TRBD1 matches 7 bases. Germline V gene sequence: CDR1 SGHAT, CDR2 FQDESV (reference sequence). The CDR3 is made up of 16 amino acids. The V gene end was trimmed by 3 bases and the J gene end by 1 base; junction bases not matched to a gene: 8. In nucleotides, the CDR3 is TGTGCCAGCAGCTTCGGTAGGGACAGAGAGAACACTGAAGCTTTCTTT. It translates to CASSFGRDRENTEAFF.

This clonotype was seen many times. A junction end diverges from the germline sequence, so it may reflect a read error. The V call is TRBV5-1, the J call TRBJ2-3; 10 bases agree with TRBD1. CDR3 length: 14 residues. The germline CDR1 and CDR2 sequences are SGHRS and YFSETQ. The CDR3 loop reads CASSLGQGADTQYF. As DNA, the CDR3 is TGTGCCAGCAGCTTAGGACAGGGGGCAGATACGCAGTATTTT.

As concerns this clonotype: A much larger clonotype is one base distant, so this may be a read error. Lacking the conserved final phenylalanine or tryptophan, this CDR3 likely reflects a read error. The genes are TRBV2 and TRBJ2-3; the D is unclear. This CDR3 has 13 residues. V lost 4 bases to trimming and J lost 4 bases, with 9 bases between them. CDR1 and CDR2 from the germline V gene are SNHLY and FYNNEI. The CDR3 is CASSGQTSDTQYS. For the CDR3, the DNA is TGTGCCAGCAGTGGGCAGACCTCAGATACGCAGTATTCT.

Remarks on this clonotype: The junction does not match germline at one end; this may be a read error. The V call is TRBV5-1, the J call TRBJ1-6; 7 bases fit TRBD1. This CDR3 has 14 amino acids. The germline gives CDR1 SGHRS, CDR2 YFSETQ. This CDR3 reads CASSTRDSNSPLHF. CDR3 DNA: TGTGCCAGCAGCACCCGGGACAGCAATTCACCCCTCCACTTT.

V gene TRBV29-1 combines with J gene TRBJ2-3; a possible D gene is TRBD2 (7 bases). The CDR3 runs 13 residues. Germline loops: CDR1 SQVTM, CDR2 ANQGSEA. Trimming pared 3 bases from V and 5 bases from J, leaving 12 bases between. DNA of the CDR3: TGCAGCGTTGAGTGGGGGGGCAGAGATACGCAGTATTTT. It codes for CSVEWGGRDTQYF.

This clonotype was recorded a few times. The chain is built from TRBV9 and TRBJ1-2, with D unclear. The CDR3 has 14 residues. The germline V gene encodes CDR1 SGDLS and CDR2 YYNGEE. V was pared by 3 bases and J by 3 bases, with 12 bases between. As DNA, the CDR3 is TGTGCCAGCAGCGGGGAGGCTAGTTACTATGGCTACACCTTC. Protein sequence: CASSGEASYYGYTF.

In its sample, this clonotype was seen a few times. The rearrangement joins TRBV7-3 to TRBJ2-7, with 8 bases lining up with TRBD2. Germline V CDR1 and CDR2: SGHTA, FQGTGA. CDR3 length equals 13 residues. The J segment lost 2 bases and the V segment lost 5 bases, leaving 2 bases of the junction unmatched. The CDR3 DNA reads TGTGCCAGCAGCCGTAGCGGGGCCTACGAGCAGTACTTC. It specifies CASSRSGAYEQYF. The complete variable domain, with remaining parts taken from reference TRBV7-3 and TRBJ2-7, reads GAGVSQTPSNKVTEKGKYVELRCDPISGHTALYWYRQSLGQGPEFLIYFQGTGAADDSGLPNDRFFAVRPEGSVSTLKIQRTERGDSAVYLCASSRSGAYEQYFGPGTRLTVT.

V gene TRBV18 combines with J gene TRBJ2-2; D not certain. Deletions cut 4 bases from V and 6 bases from J, with 9 bases between. CDR1 is KGHSH and CDR2 is LQKENI in the germline V gene. This CDR3 has 13 residues. The CDR3 spells CASSLPSSGELFF. The CDR3 coding sequence is TGTGCCAGCTCACTACCAAGCTCCGGGGAGCTGTTTTTT.

This sequence joins TRBV4-1 and TRBJ2-2; no clear D gene. CDR3 length equals 16 residues. Looked up from germline, CDR1 is MGHRA and CDR2 is YSYEKL. The V end was cut by 0 bases, the J end by 6 bases, with 14 bases between. The CDR3 is CASSQDGPARSGELFF. The CDR3, as DNA: TGCGCCAGCAGCCAAGATGGCCCTGCTAGGTCCGGGGAGCTGTTTTTT.

This clonotype was detected many times. The chain joins TRBV14 to TRBJ1-5; D unclear. The V end was cut by 4 bases, the J end by 4 bases, with 8 bases between. Germline lookup yields CDR1 SGHDN and CDR2 FVKESK. The CDR3 spans 13 residues. CDR3 sequence (DNA): TGTGCCAGCAGCCGGAGCGCAAATCAGCCCCAGCATTTT. It is translated as CASSRSANQPQHF.